These 29 T cell receptor beta chains were sequenced from one sample in a study of blood T cell repertoires in COVID-19. The assay was immunoSEQ multiplex PCR, and TCRdb's table has in-frame clones only and misses some. The sample records under 150,000 clones, roughly 79% being singletons. Sequences were obtained from peripheral blood. The receptors stem from a man in his 70s with active or convalescent COVID-19.

The J gene is TRBJ2-1, the V gene TRBV6-5, with TRBD2 matching over 8 bases. Germline V gene lookup returns CDR1 MNHEY and CDR2 SVGAGI. This CDR3 comprises 16 residues. V gave up 2 bases and J gave up 6 bases; unmatched junction bases: 9. DNA for the CDR3: TGTGCCAGCAGTTACGATCCAGCGGGAGTCATCAATGAGCAGTTCTTC. Protein product: CASSYDPAGVINEQFF.

This sequence joins TRBV27 and TRBJ2-7; the D is unclear. V was clipped by 5 bases and J by 0 bases, with 14 bases between them. Germline assignment: CDR1 MNHEY and CDR2 SMNVEV (reference sequence). There are 15 residues in the CDR3. The CDR3 loop reads CASSPYPERSYEQYF. The CDR3 DNA sequence: TGTGCCAGCAGTCCATACCCGGAGCGCTCCTACGAGCAGTACTTC.

This chain links TRBV3-1 (or the pseudogene TRBV3-2) with TRBJ1-4, with 8 bases lining up with TRBD1. Germline-derived CDR1 and CDR2 are LGHDT and YNNKEL (reference sequence). This CDR3 is 13 amino acids long. The V and J ends lost 4 bases and 5 bases, in that order; junction bases with no gene match: 0. CDR3 amino acids: CASSRTGNEKLFF. The CDR3 DNA follows: TGTGCCAGCAGCCGGACAGGGAATGAAAAACTGTTTTTT.

The gene calls are TRBV5-4 and TRBJ1-6, with D unclear. V was cut by 1 base and J by 4 bases, with 12 bases left in between. The CDR3 consists of 16 residues. The germline gives CDR1 SGHNT, CDR2 YYREEE (reference sequence). CDR3 in amino acids: CASSLRGFLYNSPLHF. The CDR3 nucleotides are TGTGCCAGCAGCTTGCGCGGGTTTTTATATAATTCACCCCTCCACTTT.

The V gene is TRBV11-3, the J gene TRBJ1-2; D not certain. The germline gives CDR1 SGHNT, CDR2 YENEEA. The V gene lost 3 bases and the J gene lost 4 bases, with 9 bases spanning the gap. This CDR3 has 13 amino acids. The CDR3 loop is CASSFSELYGYTF. CDR3 in DNA: TGTGCCAGCAGCTTTTCTGAACTCTATGGCTACACCTTC.

The chain uses TRBV5-4 and TRBJ2-5; the match to TRBD1 covers 10 bases. The CDR3 loop spans 15 amino acids. Germline-derived CDR1 and CDR2 are SGHNT and YYREEE (reference sequence). The ends lost 1 base at V and 5 bases at J; junction bases unmatched: 5. The CDR3 protein is CASSLPGQGTETQYF. In DNA form, the CDR3 reads TGTGCCAGCAGCTTGCCGGGACAGGGGACGGAGACCCAGTACTTC.

This rearrangement joins TRBV28 to TRBJ1-2; tentative D call: TRBD1 (6 bases). Germline V CDR1 and CDR2: MDHEN, SYDVKM. The CDR3 sequence is 15 residues long. V shed 2 bases and J shed 2 bases, with 12 bases lying between them. The CDR3 DNA is TGTGCCAGCAGTTTAGTCCAGGGGCCGAACTATGGCTACACCTTC. It specifies CASSLVQGPNYGYTF.

This clone showed up just once. The chain joins TRBV2 to TRBJ1-1; TRBD1 is a possible D gene (6 bases). The CDR3 consists of 14 residues. Germline V CDR1 and CDR2: SNHLY, FYNNEI. Trimming stripped 7 bases from V and 0 bases from J, with 12 bases between. The CDR3 region is CASTRDNVNTEAFF. DNA for the CDR3: TGTGCCAGCACCCGGGACAATGTGAACACTGAAGCTTTCTTT.

V and J are TRBV7-6 and TRBJ1-2; D remains unclear. The CDR3 has 13 residues. V was trimmed by 1 base and J by 5 bases, leaving 8 bases between them. CDR1 is SGHVS, CDR2 FNYEAQ, per germline. The CDR3 reads CASSLGAAYGYTF. CDR3 nucleotide sequence: TGTGCCAGCAGCTTAGGGGCCGCATATGGCTACACCTTC.

This clone came up a few times. The chain couples TRBV3-1 (or the pseudogene TRBV3-2) to TRBJ1-6, with 9 bases that match TRBD1. V shed 1 base and J 9 bases; nucleotides not matched to a gene: 7. Per the germline V gene, CDR1 is LGHDT and CDR2 is YNNKEL (reference sequence). The CDR3 runs 16 residues. CDR3 sequence (DNA): TGTGCCAGCAGCCAAGTGGGGGGACAGGGCTTTTCACCCCTCCACTTT. It is translated as CASSQVGGQGFSPLHF.

This sequence joins TRBV7-2 and TRBJ1-2, with unresolved D. Germline V lookup: CDR1 SGHTA, CDR2 FQGNSA. This CDR3 is built from 16 residues. The germline V and J ends were trimmed by 1 base and 2 bases, with 14 bases remaining between them. The DNA for the CDR3 is TGTGCCAGCAGCTTAGTCCCTAAACCGGGAAACTATGGCTACACCTTC. It specifies CASSLVPKPGNYGYTF.

This chain links TRBV18 with TRBJ2-7, with TRBD2 matching 14 bases. The trim removed 3 bases at V and 4 bases at J, leaving 5 bases unmatched. Per germline, CDR1 KGHSH and CDR2 LQKENI. The CDR3 is 16 amino acids. The CDR3 DNA is TGTGCCAGCTCACCGGGACTAGCGGGAGCGGCTTACGAGCAGTACTTC. It codes for CASSPGLAGAAYEQYF.

This chain connects TRBV28 to TRBJ1-2; possible D gene TRBD1, 6 bases. This CDR3 contains 14 residues. Germline V gene lookup returns CDR1 MDHEN and CDR2 SYDVKM. V lost 5 bases and J 8 bases, leaving 18 bases between the germline ends. CDR3 DNA: TGTGCCAGCAGTACACTGACAGGTGTTTACGGCTACACCTTC. This gives the protein CASSTLTGVYGYTF.

A note on this clone: Other DNA sequences within the sample encode an identical CDR3. The CDR3 DNA is TGTGCCAGCAGCCAAGATTCGGGGGAGCAGTTCTTC. Translated: CASSQDSGEQFF. This chain connects TRBV4-2 to TRBJ2-1; TRBD2 might be the D (5 bases). This CDR3 is 12 amino acids long. V was trimmed by 0 bases and J by 10 bases, leaving 7 bases between them. Germline V CDR1 and CDR2: LGHNA, YNFKEQ.

V gene TRBV6-1 combines with J gene TRBJ1-1; D gene unclear. CDR1 is MNHNS and CDR2 is SASEGT in the germline V gene. The CDR3 is made up of 13 amino acids. Trimming stripped 1 base from V and 4 bases from J, with 7 bases between. DNA for the CDR3: TGTGCCAGCAGTGAAGTCGAGGGCACTGAAGCTTTCTTT. Translating gives CASSEVEGTEAFF.

The J gene is TRBJ1-1, the V gene TRBV2; 7 nucleotides align to TRBD1. This CDR3 has 12 residues. Germline-derived CDR1 and CDR2 are SNHLY and FYNNEI. With V trimmed by 6 bases and J by 6 bases, 4 bases remained unmatched. The chain's CDR3 is CASRAGGAEAFF. CDR3 DNA sequence: TGTGCCAGCAGGGCAGGGGGTGCTGAAGCTTTCTTT.

CDR3 DNA: TGTGCCATCAGTGAGAAGGGGGCGCGAGAAAAACTGTTTTTT. This codes for CAISEKGAREKLFF. The chain recombines TRBV10-3 with TRBJ1-4; 7 bases map to TRBD1. The CDR3 sequence is 14 residues long. V was clipped by 2 bases and J by 8 bases; unmatched bases: 5. Germline CDR1 is ENHRY and CDR2 is SYGVKD.

The J gene is TRBJ1-2, the V gene TRBV5-4, with D tentatively TRBD1 (5 bases). The CDR3 sequence is 13 residues long. Germline CDR1 SGHNT, CDR2 YYREEE (reference sequence). V lost 4 bases and J 7 bases, leaving 14 bases between the germline ends. CDR3 DNA sequence: TGTGCCAGCAGCGCACAAAGGGGTGCTGGCTACACCTTC. Its translation is CASSAQRGAGYTF.

V gene TRBV12-3 or TRBV12-4 combines with J gene TRBJ1-2, with TRBD1 matching 7 bases. J was trimmed by 8 bases and V by 6 bases; bases with no gene match: 9. The CDR3 extends over 13 amino acids. CDR3 bases: TGTGCCAGCAGCAAAGGACAGGTTCGAGGCTACACCTTC. The encoded protein is CASSKGQVRGYTF.

This clone was picked up one time. The chain's CDR3 is CASSLQGGQNTEAFF. The CDR3 bases are TGCGCCAGCAGCTTGCAGGGGGGTCAGAACACTGAAGCTTTCTTT. The gene calls are TRBV5-1 and TRBJ1-1, with 7 bases fitting TRBD1. V shed 1 base and J 1 base; nucleotides not matched to a gene: 4. CDR1 and CDR2 (germline): SGHRS, YFSETQ. This CDR3 is built from 15 residues.

This clone has a handful of counts. The rearrangement uses TRBV6-2 or TRBV6-3 and TRBJ1-5; TRBD1 aligns across 9 bases. The trim removed 4 bases at V and 2 bases at J, leaving 6 bases unmatched. The germline V gene has CDR1 MNHEY and CDR2 SVGEGT. The CDR3 has 16 amino acids. The CDR3: CASSFRDREGNQPQHF. The CDR3 region has the DNA TGTGCCAGCAGTTTCCGGGACAGGGAGGGCAATCAGCCCCAGCATTTT.

The chain couples TRBV14 to TRBJ2-7; 10 bases are a match to TRBD2. Germline V lookup: CDR1 SGHDN, CDR2 FVKESK. After removal of 0 bases from V and 3 bases from J, the junction contained 8 bases not matched to a gene. The CDR3 sequence is 17 residues long. CDR3 in DNA: TGTGCCAGCAGCCAAGATCACCTAGCGGGAGAGGGCTACGAGCAGTACTTC. It codes for CASSQDHLAGEGYEQYF. Full variable domain (outside the CDR3, taken from reference TRBV14 and TRBJ2-7): EAGVTQFPSHSVIEKGQTVTLRCDPISGHDNLYWYRRVMGKEIKFLLHFVKESKQDESGMPNNRFLAERTGGTYSTLKVQPAELEDSGVYFCASSQDHLAGEGYEQYFGPGTRLTVT.

This clone showed up just a few times. This rearrangement joins TRBV12-3 or TRBV12-4 to TRBJ1-3, with D perhaps matching TRBD1 (6 bases). CDR3 length: 13 amino acids. Deletions cut 6 bases from V and 8 bases from J, with 14 bases between. The CDR3 loop reads CASRSTGLDTIYF. The CDR3 region has the DNA TGTGCCAGCAGGTCAACAGGGTTGGACACCATATATTTT.

The CDR3: CASSQDPRGYSNQPQHF. As DNA, the CDR3 is TGTGCCAGCAGCCAAGATCCAAGAGGGTATAGCAATCAGCCCCAGCATTTT. The V call is TRBV3-1 (or the pseudogene TRBV3-2), the J call TRBJ1-5, with unresolved D. Germline CDR1 and CDR2: LGHDT and YNNKEL (reference sequence). V gave up 0 bases and J gave up 0 bases, with 12 bases separating them. The CDR3 is 17 amino acids.

The chain couples TRBV6-2 or TRBV6-3 to TRBJ2-4; 7 bases fit TRBD2. In germline, CDR1 is MNHEY, CDR2 SVGEGT. The CDR3 is 15 residues long. The ends lost 5 bases at V and 1 base at J; junction bases unmatched: 5. The DNA for the CDR3 is TGTGCCAGCAGTAGGCCGACTAGCGCCAAAAACATTCAGTACTTC. Amino acids: CASSRPTSAKNIQYF.

The genes are TRBV5-1 and TRBJ2-7; TRBD2 might be the D (5 bases). Trimming removed 2 bases at V and 2 bases at J, with 11 bases between. Per the germline V gene, CDR1 is SGHRS and CDR2 is YFSETQ. The CDR3 is 14 residues long. The chain's CDR3 is CASSLSDSTYEQYF. The CDR3 bases are TGCGCCAGCAGCTTATCGGACTCAACCTACGAGCAGTACTTC.

V and J are TRBV19 and TRBJ2-1, with 8 bases lining up with TRBD2. V shed 2 bases, J shed 7 bases, and the junction held 13 bases outside the gene matches. This CDR3 is built from 17 residues. From germline, CDR1 is LNHDA and CDR2 SQIVND (reference sequence). This CDR3 is CASSIYSGATFLNEQFF. The CDR3 DNA reads as TGTGCCAGTAGTATATATAGCGGGGCGACCTTCCTTAATGAGCAGTTCTTC.

The J gene is TRBJ1-1, the V gene TRBV6-2 or TRBV6-3; no firm D call. Germline lookup yields CDR1 MNHEY and CDR2 SVGEGT. The V gene lost 7 bases and the J gene lost 1 base, with 13 bases spanning the gap. The CDR3 runs 14 residues. CDR3 protein: CASTPGMPNTEAFF. DNA for the CDR3: TGTGCCAGCACCCCCGGGATGCCGAACACTGAAGCTTTCTTT.

The genes are TRBV6-2 or TRBV6-3 and TRBJ2-1; TRBD2 is a possible D gene (5 bases). This CDR3 has 15 residues. V was cut by 5 bases and J by 10 bases, with 21 bases left in between. Germline CDR1 MNHEY, CDR2 SVGEGT. For the CDR3, the DNA is TGTGCCAGCAGTGACCCCGCTAGCCGGGTGGGAGAGCAGTTCTTC. This gives the protein CASSDPASRVGEQFF.